This T cell receptor (beta chain) was profiled in a study of shared clonotypes between healthy human individuals. Study-level background: Plates per donor: three CD4 naive, three CD4 memory, two CD8 naive, one CD8 memory.

Per germline, CDR1 MNHNS and CDR2 SASEGT. The CDR3 loop spans 15 amino acids. V lost 7 bases and J 1 base, leaving 13 bases between the germline ends. Clones were sequenced by immunoSEQ multiplex PCR, and TCRdb holds only the in-frame ones, with some missing. The sample lists roughly 1,100,000 clones, about 80% seen once, with 1.4% to 1.5% in the top ten. Sequencing was carried out using memory CD4+ T cells sorted from blood. Stated subset: CD45RA-negative fraction. The rearrangement uses TRBV6-1 and TRBJ2-2, with D possibly being TRBD2 (5 bases). The sequence came from a man aged 18 to 30 in good health. The CDR3: CASTNPAGNTGELFF. The CDR3 region has the DNA TGTGCCAGCACAAATCCCGCGGGGAACACCGGGGAGCTGTTTTTT.